Reported below is one T cell receptor (beta chain). What it binds is not known. Primers included in the PCR were 60 Vbeta and 13 Jbeta primers. TCRdb's copy holds only in-frame clones and misses some; the assay was immunoSEQ multiplex PCR. The sample includes about 190,000 clones, 81% of them seen just once. Looked up from germline, CDR1 is SQVTM and CDR2 is ANQGSEA. Trimming took 7 bases from V and 5 from J; bases not matched to a gene: 11. The CDR3 is made up of 14 amino acids. The sample belongs to a study of cytomegalovirus exposure and HLA in healthy donors. Study information: Falling in the Caucasian-associated ancestry cluster were 80% to 90% of a few hundred genotyped donors.

Findings and caveats of the study: Analysis was carried out at a later point, and it linked a missense DCLRE1C variant to TCR beta V- and J-gene trimming. Earlier findings revealed that most TCR beta V segments proved productive either about 87% or about 30% of the time.

The sample was PBMCs. The chain employs TRBV29-1 and TRBJ2-7; 10 nucleotides agree with TRBD2. This receptor was identified in a man aged 18 to 35 in good health and CMV-seronegative. The chain's CDR3 is CSAAESGGAHEQYF. CDR3 coding DNA: TGCAGCGCCGCCGAGAGCGGGGGGGCCCACGAGCAGTACTTC.